This TCR beta chain was identified in a study of graft-versus-host responses after intestinal transplantation. Background on the study: Multivisceral, liver-intestinal, or isolated intestinal transplants were received by the recipients.

Assay used: immunoSEQ multiplex PCR; TCRdb lists only in-frame clones, some missing. The data show 80,000 or so clones, about 90% seen once. On this clone: What it binds is unknown.

The CDR3 length is 15 residues. J was trimmed by 9 bases and V by 0 bases; bases with no gene match: 5. CDR1 SNHLY and CDR2 FYNNEI come from the germline V gene. Whole-study findings and limits: Ileal or blood samples showed some GvH clones first, and such clones were also found in recipient marrow. Early HvG declines after transplant were associated with peak circulating GvH clone levels.

V and J are TRBV2 and TRBJ1-6; 7 bases map to TRBD1. This sequence originates from a human patient who received an intestinal transplant, so some T cells may come from the graft donor. Specimen: PBMCs, collected 98 days after intestinal transplantation. The CDR3 DNA reads TGTGCCAGCAGTGAAGCGCTGAGACAGGGTTCACCCCTCCACTTT. This gives the protein CASSEALRQGSPLHF.